One sample yielded the 19 T cell receptor beta chains listed below, sequenced in a study of tumor and adjacent non-tumor tissue in lung cancer. TCRbeta libraries were built with three rounds of nested PCR, modified from ARM-PCR. In TCRdb, the multiplex PCR reads were re-called with MiXCR into one record per CDR3 protein. The sample has about 120,000 distinct CDR3 sequences; about 66% are singletons. This sample's RNA came from whole unsorted tissue. Sequenced material: lung tumor tissue. The receptors were gathered from a young man with non-small cell lung cancer.

Regarding this clonotype: At one of its ends the junction is not consistent with the germline gene, which may arise from a read error. The genes are TRBV6-5 and TRBJ2-7; weak D call: TRBD1 (6 bases). Germline CDR1 MNHEY, CDR2 SVGAGI. The CDR3 totals 14 residues. The CDR3 nucleotides read TGTGCCAGCAGTTACGGGGACATCCTCTACAAGCAATACTTC. The encoded protein is CASSYGDILYKQYF.

Of note for this clonotype: This sequence may be a read error, since a much larger clone differs from it by one base. The chain links TRBV4-1 to TRBJ1-3; D possibly corresponds to TRBD1 (6 bases). The CDR3 extends over 17 amino acids. The V end was cut by 5 bases, the J end by 0 bases, with 17 bases between. Germline V gene data show CDR1 as MGHRA and CDR2 as YSYEKL. CDR3 amino acids: CASSKAPTGNSGNTIYF. The CDR3 DNA reads as TGCGCCAGCAGCAAGGCACCCACAGGGAACTCTGGAAACACCATATATTTT.

Note on this clonotype: A much larger clone is a single base away; this may be a read error. No conserved phenylalanine or tryptophan is present at the end of the CDR3, so a read error is the likely explanation. V usage is TRBV30 and J usage is TRBJ2-6, with TRBD2 identical over 9 bases. From germline, CDR1 is GTSNPN and CDR2 SVGIG (reference sequence). V lost 3 bases, J lost 0 bases, and 3 bases stayed unmatched. The CDR3 extends over 16 amino acids. The CDR3 DNA is TGTGCCTGGAGGGGACTAGCCAGCTCTGGGGCCAACGTCCTGACTTAC. Amino acid sequence: CAWRGLASSGANVLTY.

Notes on this clonotype: A much larger clone lies a single base off, so this may be a read error. The CDR3 spells CSVEYVGRETQYF. The CDR3 DNA reads as TGCAGCGTTGAATATGTGGGCCGGGAGACCCAGTACTTC. The chain links TRBV29-1 to TRBJ2-5; no firm D call. CDR3 size: 13 residues. V lost 2 bases, J lost 5 bases, and 12 bases lay in between. Germline-derived CDR1 and CDR2 are SQVTM and ANQGSEA. The whole variable domain, filled in from reference TRBV29-1 and TRBJ2-5, reads SAVISQKPSRDICQRGTSLTIQCQVDSQVTMMFWYRQQPGQSLTLIATANQGSEATYESGFVIDKFPISRPNLTFSTLTVSNMSPEDSSIYLCSVEYVGRETQYFGPGTRLLVL.

As to this clonotype: A read error may explain this, as a much larger clone is one base away. V is TRBV6-1 and J is TRBJ2-5, with D uncertain. The CDR3 sequence is 12 residues long. Germline assignment: CDR1 MNHNS and CDR2 SASEGT. The CDR3 here is CVSAALRETQYF. CDR3 coding DNA: TGTGTCAGCGCCGCCCTCCGGGAGACCCAGTACTTC.

For this clonotype: At one boundary the junction diverges from the germline segment, which might be a read error. The V call is TRBV12-5, the J call TRBJ2-5; D is unclear. The CDR3 sequence is 13 residues long. Germline lookup yields CDR1 LGHNT and CDR2 FRNRAP. For the CDR3, the DNA is TGTGCTAGTGGTTTGGGCGACCCAGAGACACAGTACTTC. This gives the protein CASGLGDPETQYF.

In this sample, this clonotype turned up many times. The J gene is TRBJ1-1, the V gene TRBV20-1; D gene uncertain. Germline V gene data show CDR1 as DFQATT and CDR2 as SNEGSKA (reference sequence). The CDR3 has 10 residues. V was cut by 6 bases and J by 3 bases, with 5 bases left in between. CDR3 in DNA: TGCAGTGCCTTGTACACTGAAGCTTTCTTT. Translation gives CSALYTEAFF.

On this clonotype: A read error may explain this, as a much larger clone is one base away. The genes are TRBV5-5 and TRBJ2-7, with D unclear. The V and J ends lost 2 bases and 5 bases respectively, with 11 bases between them. The CDR3 covers 13 residues. Germline V gives CDR1 SGHKS, CDR2 YYEKEE (reference sequence). CDR3 region: CASSFSGSDEQYF. The CDR3 coding sequence is TGTGCCAGCAGCTTCTCCGGCTCGGACGAGCAGTACTTC.

A remark on this clonotype: The junction and the germline gene differ at one end; a read error may be behind it. The chain couples TRBV20-1 to TRBJ2-1; D unresolved. Germline V gene data show CDR1 as DFQATT and CDR2 as SNEGSKA (reference sequence). This CDR3 spans 14 amino acids. Here the CDR3 reads CSPKIVSSYNVQFF. The CDR3 nucleotides read TGCAGTCCCAAGATTGTCAGCTCCTACAATGTGCAGTTCTTC.

About this clonotype itself: A junction boundary mismatches the germline segment, possibly from a read error. The chain carries TRBV20-1 and TRBJ2-2, with 12 nucleotides matching TRBD2. Per the germline V gene, CDR1 is DFQATT and CDR2 is SNEGSKA (reference sequence). The CDR3 covers 17 residues. CDR3 sequence: CSAGCNGLAGRTGELFF. CDR3 in DNA: TGCAGTGCCGGATGCAACGGACTAGCGGGAAGGACCGGGGAACTGTTTTTT.

A word on this clonotype: This CDR3 is missing its conserved last phenylalanine or tryptophan, likely due to a read error. The genes are TRBV6-5 and TRBJ2-3; TRBD2 agrees at 9 bases. The CDR3 spans 17 residues. CDR1 MNHEY and CDR2 SVGAGI come from the germline V gene. The chain's CDR3 is CASSYSGASGIGDMQYS. In nucleotides, the CDR3 is TGTGCCAGCAGTTACTCAGGGGCTAGCGGGATTGGAGATATGCAGTATTCT.

Details on this clonotype: A junction boundary mismatches the germline segment, possibly from a read error. The rearrangement joins TRBV6-2 or TRBV6-3 to TRBJ2-1; no firm D call. CDR3 length: 14 amino acids. CDR1 MNHEY and CDR2 SVGEGT come from the germline V gene. In DNA, the CDR3 is TGTGCCAGCAGTTACCAATGCTCCTACAATGAGCACTTCTTC. Protein sequence: CASSYQCSYNEHFF.

The chain carries TRBV11-2 and TRBJ1-1; no clear D. V was cut by 5 bases and J by 8 bases, with 18 bases left in between. Germline V gives CDR1 SGHAT, CDR2 FQNNGV. CDR3 length: 14 amino acids. CDR3 sequence (DNA): TGTGCCAGCAGCCTGTTTTCCTTGGACGCGGAAGCTTTCTTT. Translated, it gives CASSLFSLDAEAFF.

Comment on this clonotype: One base away lies a much larger clone, so this may be a sequencing read error. V and J are TRBV29-1 and TRBJ1-4, with 7 bases lining up with TRBD1. Germline V gene data show CDR1 as SQVTM and CDR2 as ANQGSEA. There are 15 residues in the CDR3. Here the CDR3 reads CSVKKGTAHNEILFF. In nucleotides, the CDR3 is TGCAGCGTTAAAAAGGGGACAGCTCATAATGAAATACTGTTTTTT.

Details on this clonotype: A much larger clone differs by one base, so this may be a read error. The chain couples TRBV4-1 to TRBJ2-5; D perhaps matches TRBD2 (6 bases). The CDR3 contains 14 residues. From germline, CDR1 is MGHRA and CDR2 YSYEKL. The CDR3 DNA sequence: TGCACCAGCAGCCCCCGGAGGGGATGGGAAACCCAGTACTTC. Residues: CTSSPRRGWETQYF.

As for this clonotype: This could be a read error, since a much larger clone is one nucleotide away. The chain combines TRBV5-6 with TRBJ1-1; no clear D gene. V shed 4 bases and J shed 2 bases, with 15 bases lying between them. Germline V gives CDR1 SGHDT, CDR2 YYEEEE. The length of the CDR3 is 15 residues. This CDR3 reads CASSQSLLGNTEAFF. The CDR3, as DNA: TGTGCCAGCAGCCAAAGCCTTCTGGGCAACACTGAAGCTTTCTTT.

Details on this clonotype: One junction end disagrees with the germline gene, perhaps due to a read error. The J gene is TRBJ2-1, the V gene TRBV6-1; D might be TRBD1 or TRBD2, each matching 5 bases. CDR3 length: 17 residues. CDR1 and CDR2 from the germline V gene are MNHNS and SASEGT. The CDR3 protein is CASSGSGKGRSYNEQFF. CDR3 nucleotide sequence: TGTGCCAGCAGCGGGTCGGGAAAGGGGCGCTCCTACAATGAGCAGTTCTTT.

A note on this clonotype: Compared with germline, one end of the junction differs, possibly owing to a read error. The CDR3 nucleotides read TGTACCAGCAGTTCATCATTCCGGGACAACGCCTACGAGCAGTACTTC. Translated, it gives CTSSSSFRDNAYEQYF. The rearrangement uses TRBV12-3 or TRBV12-4 and TRBJ2-7, with a tentative D call TRBD1 (6 bases). This CDR3 region has 16 residues.

The rearrangement links TRBV5-6 to TRBJ1-2; D gene unclear. The CDR3 is made up of 14 amino acids. CDR1 and CDR2 (germline): SGHDT, YYEEEE. V gave up 3 bases and J gave up 2 bases, with 11 bases separating them. CDR3 in DNA: TGTGCCAGCAGCTACGTTGAGGCGAACTATGGCTACACCTTC. It yields the protein CASSYVEANYGYTF.